This TCR beta chain was retrieved from a study of CD8+CD57+ T cells in acquired aplastic anemia. The study, taken as a whole, reports: About 27 shared CD8+ CDR3s appeared highly expressed within patients' immunodominant clones.

Sequencing involved patients with CD8+CD57+ cell expansion previously shown by flow cytometry. Patients uniformly had severe acquired aplastic anemia. Researchers used genomic DNA as the template to profile TCR beta VDJ and CDR3. In TCRdb, the reads were re-called with MiXCR into one record per CDR3 protein. This sample has fewer than 80,000 distinct CDR3 sequences, with roughly two thirds found just once. This clonotype was recorded a few times. Its antigen is unknown. This CDR3 comprises 17 residues. V dropped 1 base and J dropped 5; count of bases not matched to a gene: 6. Per germline, CDR1 LNHNV and CDR2 YYDKDF (reference sequence).

The receptor comes from a human donor with aplastic anemia. The chain employs TRBV15 and TRBJ2-7; 15 bases agree with TRBD2. Sequences were obtained from sorted CD4+, CD8+, or CD8+CD57+ T cells (not recorded which) from PBMCs. CDR3 sequence (DNA): TGTGCCACCAGCAGAGGGACTAGCGGGAGGGCCGTCGACGAGCAGTACTTC. It codes for CATSRGTSGRAVDEQYF.